This TCR beta chain was sequenced for a study of T cell repertoires in cytomegalovirus infection (dated by TCRdb to the late 2010s). Some background on the complete study: Peptide stimulations targeted recently identified HLA-C-restricted CMV epitopes, whose presentation resists viral immunomodulation, together with well-studied HLA-B-restricted epitopes. Because public TCR beta signatures pointed to carriage of CMV infection together with the matching HLA type, the HLA type of each donor mattered for the analysis. Paper-wide results and their limitations: The ex vivo response was dominated by HLA-C-restricted CMV-specific TCR beta clonotypes, and the single most frequent clonotype in two of eight donors was supplied by these HLA-C-restricted clonotypes. Carriers of CMV infection plus the relevant HLA type were discriminated by the cumulative frequency of public TCR beta family members in the study cohort and in an independent 352-donor cohort.

Read against the paper, the sample's treatment or condition label means: in vitro stimulation with specific CMV peptide epitopes to enrich CMV-specific T cells. These reads were obtained on an Illumina HiSeq 1500. The public reads were run again by TCRdb, first through fastp at Q25 and then through MiXCR, and only productive beta chains were kept. Every entry covers one CDR3 protein and lists the most common genes and DNA from its rows. The sample has a few hundred thousand distinct CDR3 sequences on record, approximately 40% of them singletons. The ten largest clones take up 48% of the sample. To note about this clonotype: Its cognate antigen has yet to be identified. There are no base qualities to consult, and no much larger clone falls within one base.

The CDR3 spans 14 residues, from the cysteine through the phenylalanine. Of all the DNA, just the CDR3 is kept, 42 bases in frame from base 1. CDR1 and CDR2 (MNHNS, SASEGT) derive from the germline V gene. Trimming at the junction amounts to 0 bases on V and 5 bases on J, and the germline ends lie 9 bases apart. The material sequenced was cultured PBMCs, taken from culture after CMV antigen stimulation. This receptor was identified in a human donor in good health (CMV status not recorded). Some clones in this sample may be carry-over from other donors' samples. The chain joins TRBV6-1 to TRBJ2-3; TRBD2 is possibly the D segment (6 matching bases). The CDR3 protein is CASSEAQEGDTQYF. The DNA is as follows: TGTGCCAGCAGTGAAGCGCAGGAGGGAGATACGCAGTATTTT.